Detailed here is one TCR beta chain. This specimen comes from a study of memory CD4+ T cells and cytomegalovirus serostatus. Some clones are missing from TCRdb's copy, which holds only in-frame ones; the method was immunoSEQ multiplex PCR. This table has approximately 53,000 clones, under 80% appearing once. The CDR3 is made up of 15 amino acids. J gave up 6 bases and V 8 bases, and 10 bases lay outside the gene matches. Germline V gives CDR1 LNHDA, CDR2 SQIVND (reference sequence). The sort gate was single viable CD3+CD4+CD8-CD45RO+ cells for memory CD4+ T cells. The sequence came from an adult in good health and CMV-seronegative. V is TRBV19 and J is TRBJ2-2; 9 bases are a match to TRBD1. Sequencing was carried out using memory CD4+ T cells from blood. In DNA, the CDR3 is TGTGCCAGTGGGGGGACAGGGTTCGTACCCGGGGAGCTGTTTTTT. This sequence encodes CASGGTGFVPGELFF.